The TCR beta chain under discussion was sequenced for a study of long-term antiretroviral therapy in people with HIV. The study's findings and limits: Participants lacked recorded data on ART adherence, viral resistance or therapy changes. Compared with controls, HIV repertoires showed narrower CDR3 length ranges.

The study drew at least one pre-ART and at least two post-ART PBMC samples from every donor. The immunoSEQ assay was v3.0, run at survey level. Only in-frame clones appear in the TCRdb table, and some are missing; sequencing was by immunoSEQ multiplex PCR. The sample holds around 25,000 clones, roughly 79% seen once. For this clone: The antigen is not known.

Germline CDR1 and CDR2: LNHDA and SQIVND (reference sequence). The CDR3 covers 17 residues. The junction had 11 bases not matched to a gene; V was cut back by 4 bases and J by 2 bases. The source is a woman aged 40-49 years with HIV. The rearrangement joins TRBV19 to TRBJ1-5, with 7 nucleotides matching TRBD1. This specimen was unsorted PBMCs, taken 1.1 years before starting antiretroviral therapy. CDR3 in amino acids: CASSTVGQVFGNQPQHF. For the CDR3, the DNA is TGTGCCAGTAGTACTGTCGGACAGGTCTTCGGCAATCAGCCCCAGCATTTT.